The 30 T cell receptor beta chains presented below share a single source sample, sequenced in a study of blood T cells in healthy people across ages. Then a second PCR, running roughly 6 to 11 cycles, was carried out with a sample-barcoded 5' primer and a J-beta primer mix. TCRdb reprocessed the 5' RACE reads with MiXCR, giving one entry per CDR3 protein. The sample includes about 690,000 distinct CDR3 sequences, around two fifths of them seen just once. Sequencing was carried out using blood. The receptor set was obtained from a man at least 80 years old in good health.

The chain carries TRBV2 and TRBJ2-5, with D possibly being TRBD1 (8 bases). Between the trimmed V and J ends, which lost 5 bases and 4 bases, there was a span of 17 bases. CDR3 length: 15 residues. Per the germline V gene, CDR1 is SNHLY and CDR2 is FYNNEI. CDR3 amino acids: CASSRGQGLTETQYF. CDR3 sequence (DNA): TGTGCCAGCAGTCGCGGACAGGGACTAACAGAGACCCAGTACTTC. The full variable domain, in which reference TRBV2 and TRBJ2-5 provide the parts outside the CDR3, is EPEVTQTPSHQVTQMGQEVILRCVPISNHLYFYWYRQILGQKVEFLVSFYNNEISEKSEIFDDQFSVERPDGSNFTLKIRSTKLEDSAMYFCASSRGQGLTETQYFGPGTRLLVL.

The chain uses TRBV6-1 and TRBJ2-7; 8 bases fit TRBD1. With V trimmed by 3 bases and J by 6 bases, 13 bases remained unmatched. The CDR3 extends over 16 amino acids. Germline V gene lookup returns CDR1 MNHNS and CDR2 SASEGT. CDR3 residues: CASSDDGTGAWFEQYF. The CDR3 nucleotides are TGTGCCAGCAGTGACGACGGGACAGGCGCTTGGTTCGAGCAGTACTTC.

The sample holds a few counts of this clonotype. V gene TRBV7-2 combines with J gene TRBJ1-1; possible D gene TRBD1, 6 bases. Looked up from germline, CDR1 is SGHTA and CDR2 is FQGNSA. Trimming took 7 bases from V and 7 from J, leaving 19 bases between them. The CDR3 spans 14 residues. CDR3: CASILGGGRNEAFF. CDR3 nucleotides: TGTGCCAGCATCCTTGGGGGGGGGCGTAATGAAGCTTTCTTT.

V usage is TRBV20-1 and J usage is TRBJ2-4; maybe TRBD2 (6 bases). Germline loops: CDR1 DFQATT, CDR2 SNEGSKA (reference sequence). This CDR3 has 15 residues. Trimming stripped 3 bases from V and 0 bases from J, with 12 bases between. Written as DNA, the CDR3 is TGCAGTGCTAGCCGGGTAGCGGTAGCCAAAAACATTCAGTACTTC. This translates into CSASRVAVAKNIQYF.

The chain combines TRBV27 with TRBJ2-7, with 7 bases lining up with TRBD1. The germline CDR1 and CDR2 sequences are MNHEY and SMNVEV (reference sequence). V shed 5 bases, J shed 3 bases, and the junction held 10 bases outside the gene matches. The CDR3 sequence is 15 residues long. The CDR3 DNA is TGTGCCAGCAGTCCCTCCACGGGACAGATCTACGAGCAGTACTTC. As protein: CASSPSTGQIYEQYF.

This clonotype was detected only a few times. The V call is TRBV12-3 or TRBV12-4, the J call TRBJ1-1; no clear D. This CDR3 contains 13 residues. Between the trimmed V and J ends, which lost 5 bases and 1 base, there was a span of 8 bases. For the CDR3, the DNA is TGTGCCAGCAGTGGGAGGGAGAACACTGAAGCTTTCTTT. This sequence encodes CASSGRENTEAFF.

CDR3 nucleotides: TGTGCCGGGGGTGGTTTGGGGAATTCACCCCTCCACTTT. This sequence encodes CAGGGLGNSPLHF. The chain has TRBV19 and TRBJ1-6; D is possibly TRBD1 (5 bases). V lost 11 bases and J 7 bases, leaving 15 bases between the germline ends. Germline lookup yields CDR1 LNHDA and CDR2 SQIVND (reference sequence). The CDR3 length is 13 residues.

This rearrangement joins TRBV7-9 to TRBJ1-5, with D possibly being TRBD1 (5 bases). V was trimmed by 5 bases and J by 5 bases, leaving 19 bases between them. The germline CDR1 and CDR2 sequences are SEHNR and FQNEAQ (reference sequence). This CDR3 spans 16 amino acids. The CDR3 region is CASSPLGQSTDQPQHF. CDR3 bases: TGTGCCAGCAGCCCCCTCGGACAATCGACGGATCAGCCCCAGCATTTT.

The chain recombines TRBV7-2 with TRBJ2-5; 9 bases are a match to TRBD2. The CDR3 is made up of 15 amino acids. V shed 4 bases, J shed 9 bases, and the junction held 12 bases outside the gene matches. The germline V gene has CDR1 SGHTA and CDR2 FQGNSA. The CDR3 nucleotides read TGTGCCAGCAGCTCGACCCTTAGCGGGGGCGGGGCCCAGTACTTC. Residues: CASSSTLSGGGAQYF.

This clonotype has more than one count but fewer than ten. V is TRBV7-2 and J is TRBJ1-5; no clear D. The CDR3 consists of 20 residues. Trimming cost V 5 bases and J 0 bases, with 26 bases left between them. In germline, CDR1 is SGHTA, CDR2 FQGNSA. This chain's CDR3 is CASSHKHKNNGGYSNQPQHF. The CDR3 DNA reads TGTGCCAGCAGCCACAAGCACAAAAACAACGGAGGATATAGCAATCAGCCCCAGCATTTT.

J is TRBJ2-7 and V is TRBV5-1; 8 nucleotides match TRBD1. With 0 bases clipped from V and 6 bases from J, the junction kept 8 bases outside the gene matches. Germline V gene sequence: CDR1 SGHRS, CDR2 YFSETQ. The CDR3 is 15 residues long. CDR3 sequence (DNA): TGCGCCAGCAGCTTGGCGGCAGGGGGCCTCTCCGAGCAGTACTTC. The encoded protein is CASSLAAGGLSEQYF.

V and J are TRBV7-2 and TRBJ2-7; D uncertain. V gave up 6 bases and J gave up 0 bases, with 12 bases separating them. The V gene's germline CDR1 is SGHTA and CDR2 FQGNSA. The CDR3 spans 14 residues. CDR3 nucleotides: TGTGCCAGCAGGCCCGCCCTTCCCTCCTACGAGCAGTACTTC. Protein sequence: CASRPALPSYEQYF.

The chain combines TRBV4-1 with TRBJ2-4; 7 bases map to TRBD1. The J call is doubtful: the DNA matches TRBJ2-7 better. The CDR3 consists of 15 residues. Germline loops: CDR1 MGHRA, CDR2 YSYEKL. The CDR3 coding sequence is TGCGCCAGCAGCCAAGTACTCGGACAGGCCTACGAGCAGTACTTC. Encoded protein: CASSQVLGQAYEQYF.

The count of this clonotype is one. This chain connects TRBV18 to TRBJ2-5; 7 bases map to TRBD1. This CDR3 has 13 amino acids. Germline V gene data show CDR1 as KGHSH and CDR2 as LQKENI. V lost 5 bases, J lost 7 bases, and 7 bases stayed unmatched. CDR3 sequence reads: CASSYGQVGTQYF. The CDR3 DNA is TGTGCCAGCTCATATGGACAGGTCGGGACCCAGTACTTC.

The chain employs TRBV29-1 and TRBJ1-2, with D perhaps matching TRBD1 (6 bases). The V and J ends lost 3 bases and 6 bases respectively, with 11 bases between them. Germline values: CDR1 SQVTM, CDR2 ANQGSEA. The CDR3 has 12 amino acids. DNA for the CDR3: TGCAGCGTTGAGCGACAGGTTCATGGCTACACCTTC. Translating it yields CSVERQVHGYTF.

This clonotype was detected once. V usage is TRBV7-8 and J usage is TRBJ1-5; no clear D. The germline V and J ends were trimmed by 0 bases and 2 bases, with 17 bases remaining between them. Germline-derived CDR1 and CDR2 are SGHVS and FQNEAQ. The CDR3 covers 18 residues. CDR3 loop: CASSLALQNPAGNQPQHF. CDR3 bases: TGTGCCAGCAGCTTAGCCCTACAAAATCCAGCGGGCAATCAGCCCCAGCATTTT. The variable domain in full, completed from reference TRBV7-8 and TRBJ1-5, reads GAGVSQSPRYKVAKRGQDVALRCDPISGHVSLFWYQQALGQGPEFLTYFQNEAQLDKSGLPSDRFFAERPEGSVSTLKIQRTQQEDSAVYLCASSLALQNPAGNQPQHFGDGTRLSIL.

This sequence joins TRBV7-9 and TRBJ2-5; TRBD1 agrees at 10 bases. The germline V gene encodes CDR1 SEHNR and CDR2 FQNEAQ (reference sequence). V dropped 1 base and J dropped 2; count of bases not matched to a gene: 13. CDR3 length: 19 amino acids. This chain's CDR3 is CASSLVGQGLSRAQETQYF. In nucleotides, the CDR3 is TGTGCCAGCAGCTTAGTGGGACAGGGGCTTTCCCGCGCACAAGAGACCCAGTACTTC.

The chain employs TRBV15 and TRBJ2-7; D is uncertain. The CDR3 loop spans 16 amino acids. Per germline, CDR1 LNHNV and CDR2 YYDKDF (reference sequence). V was pared by 0 bases and J by 7 bases, with 19 bases between. CDR3 in amino acids: CATSRERAIASREQYF. In DNA, the CDR3 is TGTGCCACCAGCAGAGAAAGGGCAATCGCCTCGAGGGAGCAGTACTTC.

The table lists this clonotype with many counts. This chain connects TRBV5-1 to TRBJ2-7; maybe TRBD1 (5 bases). The germline CDR1 and CDR2 sequences are SGHRS and YFSETQ. V lost 7 bases to trimming and J lost 2 bases, with 13 bases between them. The CDR3 covers 13 residues. The CDR3 DNA follows: TGCGCCAGCTCGGTGCAGGGTCCCTACGAGCAGTACTTC. This sequence encodes CASSVQGPYEQYF.

The sample holds many counts of this clonotype. The chain uses TRBV7-2 and TRBJ2-6, with 8 positions matching TRBD1. Germline V gene data show CDR1 as SGHTA and CDR2 as FQGNSA. J lost 4 bases, V lost 3 bases, and 2 bases had no gene match. This CDR3 has 15 amino acids. DNA of the CDR3: TGTGCCAGCAGCTTCAGGGGGCCGGGGGCCAACGTCCTGACTTTC. Translation gives CASSFRGPGANVLTF. The whole variable domain, filled in from reference TRBV7-2 and TRBJ2-6, reads GAGVSQSPSNKVTEKGKDVELRCDPISGHTALYWYRQSLGQGLEFLIYFQGNSAPDKSGLPSDRFSAERTGGSVSTLTIQRTQQEDSAVYLCASSFRGPGANVLTFGAGSRLTVL.

The chain couples TRBV7-8 to TRBJ1-1; D gene unclear. Germline values: CDR1 SGHVS, CDR2 FQNEAQ. CDR3 size: 16 residues. V was cut by 5 bases and J by 1 base, with 17 bases left in between. The CDR3 spells CASSLSLFMGNTEAFF. In DNA, the CDR3 is TGTGCCAGCAGCCTGAGCCTTTTTATGGGGAACACTGAAGCTTTCTTT. Looking up the rest from reference TRBV7-8 and TRBJ1-1 gives the full variable domain: GAGVSQSPRYKVAKRGQDVALRCDPISGHVSLFWYQQALGQGPEFLTYFQNEAQLDKSGLPSDRFFAERPEGSVSTLKIQRTQQEDSAVYLCASSLSLFMGNTEAFFGQGTRLTVV.

The chain recombines TRBV20-1 with TRBJ2-1, with 7 bases fitting TRBD2. The CDR3 has 12 amino acids. The germline gives CDR1 DFQATT, CDR2 SNEGSKA (reference sequence). The V segment lost 6 bases and the J segment 6 bases; nucleotides outside the gene matches: 5. CDR3 amino acids: CSADSSGNEQFF. The DNA of the CDR3 is TGCAGTGCCGATTCTAGCGGCAATGAGCAGTTCTTC.

This clonotype was seen more than once but under ten times. The chain recombines TRBV20-1 with TRBJ2-1, with TRBD2 identical over 10 bases. V was clipped by 6 bases and J by 2 bases; unmatched bases: 4. The CDR3 has 14 residues. Germline CDR1 reads DFQATT; CDR2 reads SNEGSKA (reference sequence). DNA for the CDR3: TGCAGTGCCCCGACTAGCGGGCCCTACAATGAGCAGTTCTTC. Translation: CSAPTSGPYNEQFF.

The chain links TRBV2 to TRBJ1-1; 8 bases are a match to TRBD1. The CDR3 contains 14 residues. In germline, CDR1 is SNHLY, CDR2 FYNNEI. Trimming took 6 bases from V and 10 from J; bases not matched to a gene: 13. Here the CDR3 reads CASRPGTGLRRAFF. For the CDR3, the DNA is TGTGCCAGCAGACCCGGGACAGGCCTCCGGAGAGCTTTCTTT.

The chain is built from TRBV2 and TRBJ2-4; possibly TRBD2 for D (5 bases). The DNA end lines up better with TRBJ2-7; the J call may be wrong. The CDR3 consists of 14 residues. The germline CDR1 and CDR2 sequences are SNHLY and FYNNEI. The CDR3 nucleotides are TGTGCCAGCAGTGACGGGGTTCCTGACTACGAGCAGTACTTC. Its translation: CASSDGVPDYEQYF.

This clonotype was counted a few times. The chain uses TRBV20-1 and TRBJ2-1; 10 bases agree with TRBD1. The ends lost 0 bases at V and 5 bases at J; junction bases unmatched: 7. The germline CDR1 and CDR2 sequences are DFQATT and SNEGSKA (reference sequence). This CDR3 region has 16 residues. DNA for the CDR3: TGCAGTGCTAGAGATGATTTGGGACAGGGGCACAATGAGCAGTTCTTC. This encodes CSARDDLGQGHNEQFF.

This sequence joins TRBV9 and TRBJ2-1; 11 bases align to TRBD2. The V gene's germline CDR1 is SGDLS and CDR2 YYNGEE. This CDR3 is built from 16 residues. With V trimmed by 4 bases and J by 2 bases, 5 bases remained unmatched. The chain's CDR3 is CASSPGGLAAYNEQFF. The DNA for the CDR3 is TGTGCCAGCAGCCCGGGGGGACTAGCGGCCTACAATGAGCAGTTCTTC.

This clonotype was counted a few times. The V call is TRBV25-1, the J call TRBJ2-7; D may be TRBD2 (6 bases). This CDR3 spans 14 amino acids. The V gene lost 4 bases and the J gene lost 6 bases, with 16 bases spanning the gap. Germline CDR1 MGHDK, CDR2 SYGVNS. The CDR3: CASSVTSSVSEQYF. DNA of the CDR3: TGTGCCAGCAGTGTAACTAGCTCGGTTTCCGAGCAGTACTTC.

The chain combines TRBV3-1 with TRBJ2-1; 8 bases align to TRBD2. The junction had 5 bases not matched to a gene; V was cut back by 0 bases and J by 7 bases. CDR3 size: 15 residues. Germline V gene data show CDR1 as LGHDT and CDR2 as YNNKEL (reference sequence). CDR3 loop: CASSQDSGLDNEQFF. In DNA form, the CDR3 reads TGTGCCAGCAGCCAAGACTCGGGACTAGATAATGAGCAGTTCTTC.

The rearrangement uses TRBV10-3 and TRBJ1-5, with D unresolved. CDR1 is ENHRY and CDR2 is SYGVKD in the germline V gene. Trimming took off 3 bases at V and 0 bases at J, with 9 bases between the two ends. The CDR3 is made up of 15 amino acids. This CDR3 is CAISDEGNSNQPQHF. The CDR3 nucleotides read TGTGCCATCAGTGATGAGGGAAATAGCAATCAGCCCCAGCATTTT.